This TCR beta chain was found in a study of cytomegalovirus exposure and HLA in healthy donors. Use of 60 Vbeta and 13 Jbeta primers characterized the PCR. Repertoires were generated with immunoSEQ multiplex PCR, while TCRdb's copy carries only in-frame clones and drops some. The sample carries 90,000 to 110,000 clones, approximately 83% recorded once. Trimming stripped 11 bases from V and 7 bases from J, with 20 bases between. Germline V gene data show CDR1 as MNHNS and CDR2 as SASEGT. This CDR3 is built from 13 residues. This TCR was sampled from a man aged 18 to 30 in good health and CMV-seronegative. The chain couples TRBV6-1 to TRBJ1-2; a weak D match, TRBD1 (5 bases). Material: PBMCs. CDR3 residues: CASAAGIYRGYTF. DNA for the CDR3: TGTGCCTCGGCGGCAGGGATCTATCGTGGCTACACCTTC.